The rows below give T cell receptor beta chains drawn from one sample of a study of technical replicates of blood from a handful of donors. TCRdb keeps only in-frame clones here, not all; method: immunoSEQ multiplex PCR. The sample lists about 62,000 clones, roughly 89% seen once, with 4% to 5.5% in the top ten. Sequenced sample: PBMCs. The source is a human donor in good health. Some clones in this sample may be carry-over from other donors' samples. The CDR3 runs from the conserved cysteine through the conserved F or W. The D gene is left open where the match is weak. Clone sizes are given selectively: once, few, many, or a class where the clone is expanded.

v_call	clone_size	j_call	d_call	cdr3_aa	cdr3_nt
TRBV7-9	.	TRBJ2-1	.	CASSEQNEQFF	TGTGCCAGCAGCGAACAAAATGAGCAGTTCTTC
TRBV25-1	.	TRBJ2-5	TRBD1	CASSESRDSSETQYF	TGTGCCAGCAGTGAATCTCGGGACAGCTCCGAGACCCAGTACTTC
TRBV2	.	TRBJ1-5	TRBD1	CASSKGAWQPQHF	TGTGCCAGCAGTAAGGGGGCTTGGCAGCCCCAGCATTTT
TRBV19	medium-sized	TRBJ2-7	TRBD1	CASSRTGGTLEQYF	TGTGCCAGTAGTCGGACAGGGGGAACATTGGAGCAGTACTTC
TRBV7-9	.	TRBJ1-5	TRBD1	CASSTDRANQPQHF	TGTGCCAGCAGCACTGACAGGGCCAATCAGCCCCAGCATTTT
TRBV7-9	.	TRBJ1-2	.	CASSLATPGGYGYTF	TGTGCCAGCAGCTTAGCAACGCCGGGGGGCTATGGCTACACCTTC
TRBV6-5	.	TRBJ2-6	.	CASSYSAGAGANVLTF	TGTGCCAGCAGTTACTCGGCAGGGGCTGGGGCCAACGTCCTGACTTTC
TRBV29-1	.	TRBJ1-2	.	CSVEDGRVDFNYGYTF	TGCAGCGTTGAAGATGGAAGGGTGGACTTTAACTATGGCTACACCTTC
TRBV7-9	once	TRBJ2-7	.	CASSLISLGPHYYEQYF	TGTGCCAGCAGCTTAATCAGTTTGGGGCCCCACTACTACGAGCAGTACTTC
TRBV5-6	.	TRBJ2-3	.	CASSSITSSTDTQYF	TGTGCCAGCAGCTCTATTACTTCTAGCACAGATACGCAGTATTTT
TRBV13	.	TRBJ2-7	TRBD1	CASSLGWDRSYEQYF	TGTGCCAGCAGCCTCGGTTGGGACAGGTCCTACGAGCAGTACTTC
TRBV4-3	.	TRBJ1-2	TRBD1	CASSQGVQGGGYTF	TGCGCCAGCAGCCAAGGAGTACAGGGGGGAGGCTACACCTTC
TRBV5-4	.	TRBJ2-5	TRBD2	CASTLGGGKETQYF	TGTGCCAGCACTCTCGGGGGGGGCAAAGAGACCCAGTACTTC
TRBV6-5	.	TRBJ1-6	TRBD1	CASRPTGDPSPLHF	TGTGCCAGCAGACCCACAGGGGACCCATCACCCCTCCACTTT
TRBV7-2	.	TRBJ2-7	TRBD2	CASSLALAGVHF	TGTGCCAGCAGCTTAGCGCTAGCGGGGGTTCACTTC
TRBV7-9	.	TRBJ2-1	.	CASSLGWGPTGEQFF	TGTGCCAGCAGCTTAGGCTGGGGGCCAACCGGTGAGCAGTTCTTC
TRBV6-5	.	TRBJ2-7	.	CASSSPQGYEQYF	TGTGCCAGCAGTTCCCCCCAGGGATACGAGCAGTACTTC
TRBV13	.	TRBJ2-6	.	CASSSPGSGANVLTF	TGTGCCAGCAGCTCTCCAGGGTCAGGGGCCAACGTCCTGACTTTC
TRBV18	.	TRBJ1-3	.	CASSRGYTGNTIYF	TGTGCCAGCTCAAGGGGGTATACTGGAAACACCATATATTTT
TRBV5-4	.	TRBJ2-7	TRBD1	CASSAPWTGQHEQYF	TGTGCCAGCAGCGCGCCCTGGACAGGGCAACACGAGCAGTACTTC
TRBV4-1	.	TRBJ1-1	.	CASSLQGGATAKAFF	TGCGCCAGCAGCCTGCAAGGGGGGGCTACTGCTAAAGCTTTCTTT
TRBV7-9	.	TRBJ2-2	TRBD2	CASTEGGRGPGELFF	TGTGCCAGCACCGAGGGAGGGCGGGGACCCGGGGAGCTGTTTTTT
TRBV9	.	TRBJ2-3	.	CASSRVEGGGTDTQYF	TGTGCCAGCAGCCGAGTAGAAGGAGGCGGGACAGATACGCAGTATTTT
TRBV2	.	TRBJ2-3	TRBD2	CASKVASGAADTQYF	TGTGCCAGCAAGGTGGCTAGCGGGGCTGCAGATACGCAGTATTTT